This T cell receptor (beta chain) emerged from a study of control samples from healthy donors and cancer patients. This clone was recorded only once. The CDR3 runs to 13 residues. Germline lookup yields CDR1 SGHRS and CDR2 YFSETQ. The V end lost 4 bases, the J end lost 2 bases, and 8 bases lay between the germline ends. Using immunoSEQ multiplex PCR, the repertoire was profiled, and TCRdb retains in-frame clones only, with some absent. The sample holds roughly 120,000 clones, about 93% seen once. This TCR came from a man aged 45-65 years with head and neck cancer. V gene TRBV5-1 combines with J gene TRBJ2-3, with D perhaps matching TRBD1 (5 bases). Sequenced sample: PBMCs. Written as DNA, the CDR3 is TGCGCCAGCAGCGCAGGGCTCACAGATACGCAGTATTTT. Protein sequence: CASSAGLTDTQYF.